What follows describes a single T cell receptor beta chain. The source of the sample is a study of cytomegalovirus exposure and HLA in healthy donors. It was with 60 Vbeta and 13 Jbeta primers that the PCR ran. Measured with immunoSEQ multiplex PCR; TCRdb has only the in-frame clones, and not every one. The sample holds 43,000 or so clones, roughly 60% seen once. CDR1 and CDR2 from the germline V gene are SNHLY and FYNNEI. The CDR3 length is 12 residues. Between the trimmed V and J ends, which lost 8 bases and 3 bases, there was a span of 10 bases. The sequencing sample was made of PBMCs. The V and J genes are TRBV2 and TRBJ2-5; a possible D gene is TRBD1 (5 bases). The clonotype was recovered from a human donor in good health. CDR3 residues: CASGALKETQYF. DNA for the CDR3: TGTGCCAGCGGGGCATTGAAAGAGACCCAGTACTTC.